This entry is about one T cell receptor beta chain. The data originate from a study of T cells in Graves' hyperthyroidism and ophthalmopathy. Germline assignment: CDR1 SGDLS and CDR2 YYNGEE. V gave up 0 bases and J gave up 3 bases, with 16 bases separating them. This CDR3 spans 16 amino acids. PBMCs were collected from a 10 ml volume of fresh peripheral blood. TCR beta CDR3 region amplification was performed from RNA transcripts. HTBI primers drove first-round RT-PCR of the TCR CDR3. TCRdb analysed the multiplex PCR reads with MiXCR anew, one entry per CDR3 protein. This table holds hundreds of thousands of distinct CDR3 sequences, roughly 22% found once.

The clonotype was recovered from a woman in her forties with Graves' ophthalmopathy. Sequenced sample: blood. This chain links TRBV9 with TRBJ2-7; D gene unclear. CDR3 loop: CASSVGTAARLYEQYF. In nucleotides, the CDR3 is TGTGCCAGCAGCGTAGGAACAGCCGCCCGCCTCTACGAGCAGTACTTC. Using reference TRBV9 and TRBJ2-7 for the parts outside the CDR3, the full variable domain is DSGVTQTPKHLITATGQRVTLRCSPRSGDLSVYWYQQSLDQGLQFLIQYYNGEERAKGNILERFSAQQFPDLHSELNLSSLELGDSALYFCASSVGTAARLYEQYFGPGTRLTVT.